Listed here is a single TCR beta chain. The data are from a study of blood T cells in healthy people across ages. A second about 6 to 11 cycle PCR used barcoded and J-beta primers. TCRdb analysed the 5' RACE reads with MiXCR anew, one entry per CDR3 protein. Among about 760,000 distinct CDR3 sequences listed, more than 55% were seen once. The CDR3 has 16 amino acids. The ends were cut back, 2 bases at V and 1 base at J, with 12 bases in the middle. Germline CDR1 reads SGHTA; CDR2 reads FQGNSA. The chain couples TRBV7-2 to TRBJ1-5, with D perhaps TRBD1 (6 bases). The clonotype originates from a man between 40 and 49 years old in good health. What was sequenced was blood. CDR3 loop: CASSLLQGTSNQPQHF. CDR3 sequence (DNA): TGTGCCAGCAGCTTATTGCAGGGGACAAGCAATCAGCCCCAGCATTTT.